The sequence of this TCR beta chain was determined in a study of T cell repertoires in ileal Crohn's disease. Overall study: Biopsies of inflamed ileum from the surgical specimen form M0 samples.

The data were produced by immunoSEQ multiplex PCR, yet TCRdb's version contains in-frame clones alone and is incomplete. The repertoire holds around 15,000 clones, with over 75% as singletons. Documented time point: inflamed ileum from the surgical specimen. With V trimmed by 7 bases and J by 2 bases, 3 bases remained unmatched. Looked up from germline, CDR1 is LNHDA and CDR2 is SQIVND (reference sequence). This CDR3 spans 13 amino acids. The specimen was ileal tissue. The chain employs TRBV19 and TRBJ2-7, with 9 bases matching TRBD1. The TCR originated in an adult with Crohn's disease. The CDR3 spells CASKGQGPYEQYF. Here the CDR3 DNA reads TGTGCCAGTAAGGGACAGGGACCCTACGAGCAGTACTTC.